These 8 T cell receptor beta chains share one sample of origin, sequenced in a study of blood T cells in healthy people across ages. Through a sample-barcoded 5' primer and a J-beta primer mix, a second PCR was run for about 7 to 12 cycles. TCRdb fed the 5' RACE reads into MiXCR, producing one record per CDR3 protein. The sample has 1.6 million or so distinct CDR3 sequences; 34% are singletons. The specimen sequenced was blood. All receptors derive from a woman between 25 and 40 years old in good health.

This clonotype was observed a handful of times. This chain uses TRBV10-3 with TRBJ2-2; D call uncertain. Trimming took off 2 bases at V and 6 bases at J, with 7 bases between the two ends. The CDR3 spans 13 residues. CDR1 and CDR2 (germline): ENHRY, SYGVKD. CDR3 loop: CAISEGLSGELFF. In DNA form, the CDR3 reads TGTGCCATCAGTGAGGGGTTGTCCGGGGAGCTGTTTTTT.

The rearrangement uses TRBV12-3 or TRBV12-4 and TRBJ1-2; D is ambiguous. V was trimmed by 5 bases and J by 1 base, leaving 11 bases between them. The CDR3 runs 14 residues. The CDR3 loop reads CASSGEADNYGYTF. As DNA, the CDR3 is TGTGCCAGCAGTGGGGAGGCGGATAACTATGGCTACACCTTC.

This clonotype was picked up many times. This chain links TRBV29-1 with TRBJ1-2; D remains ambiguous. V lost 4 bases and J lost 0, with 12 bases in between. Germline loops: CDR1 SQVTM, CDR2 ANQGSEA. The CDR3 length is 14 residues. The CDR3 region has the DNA TGCAGCGTTGTGGGAGCACCTCCTAACTATGGCTACACCTTC. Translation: CSVVGAPPNYGYTF.

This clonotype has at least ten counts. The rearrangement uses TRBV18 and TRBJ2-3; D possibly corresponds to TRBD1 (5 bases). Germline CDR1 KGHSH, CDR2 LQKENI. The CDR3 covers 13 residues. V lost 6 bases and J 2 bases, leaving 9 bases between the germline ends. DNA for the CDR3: TGTGCCAGCTCTCAGGACACCACAGATACGCAGTATTTT. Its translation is CASSQDTTDTQYF.

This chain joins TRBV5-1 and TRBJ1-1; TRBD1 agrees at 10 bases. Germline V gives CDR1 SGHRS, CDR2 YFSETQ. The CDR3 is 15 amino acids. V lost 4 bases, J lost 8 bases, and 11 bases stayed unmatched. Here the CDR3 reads CASSPRQGAGREAFF. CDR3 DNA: TGCGCCAGCAGCCCGAGACAGGGGGCGGGAAGGGAAGCTTTCTTT.

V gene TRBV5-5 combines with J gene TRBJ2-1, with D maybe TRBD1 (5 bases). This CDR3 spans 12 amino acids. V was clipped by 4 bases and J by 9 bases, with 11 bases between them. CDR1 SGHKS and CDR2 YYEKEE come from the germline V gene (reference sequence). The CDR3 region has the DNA TGTGCCAGCAGCGGGGCGGACATTGAGCAGTTCTTC. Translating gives CASSGADIEQFF.

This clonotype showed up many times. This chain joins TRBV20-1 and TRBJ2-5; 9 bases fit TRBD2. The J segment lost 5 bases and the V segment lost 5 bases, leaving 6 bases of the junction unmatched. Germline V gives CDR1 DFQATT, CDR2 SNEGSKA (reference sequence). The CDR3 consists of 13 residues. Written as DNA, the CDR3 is TGCAGTGCTCCCCCCAGCGGGGGGGAGACCCAGTACTTC. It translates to CSAPPSGGETQYF.

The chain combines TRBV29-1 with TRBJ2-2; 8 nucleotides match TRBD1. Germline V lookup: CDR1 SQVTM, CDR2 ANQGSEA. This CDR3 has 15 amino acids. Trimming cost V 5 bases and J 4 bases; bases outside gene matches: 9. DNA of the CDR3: TGCAGCGTTTCCGGGACAGGCATGGGCACCGGGGAGCTGTTTTTT. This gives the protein CSVSGTGMGTGELFF.